This TCR beta chain comes out of a study of tumor and adjacent non-tumor tissue in lung cancer. Study summary: The patients, around 9 men and about 5 women, were roughly 30 to 76 with stage I to III disease.

RNA was extracted from bulk tissue without any cell sorting. More than 3 cm separated this lung sample from the edge of the tumor. Comment on this clonotype: The antigen is not known.

TCRbeta libraries were built with three rounds of nested PCR, modified from ARM-PCR. Each CDR3 protein gets one entry after TCRdb re-called the multiplex PCR reads with MiXCR. The profile covers approximately 110,000 distinct CDR3 sequences, with over 55% appearing a single time and 15% to 20% taken by the ten largest. V was shortened by 3 bases and J by 4 bases, with 12 bases between the two germline ends. The germline gives CDR1 DFQATT, CDR2 SNEGSKA (reference sequence). The CDR3 extends over 13 amino acids. The study, taken as a whole, reports: Shorter survival was associated with higher TCR diversity in tumors. Tumor tissue had significantly higher TCR diversity than normal lung.

This clonotype was sampled from a man aged 55 to 70 with non-small cell lung cancer. Sequenced sample: distant non-tumor lung tissue. The chain recombines TRBV20-1 with TRBJ1-2; D gene ambiguous. CDR3 in amino acids: CSASLVAIYGYTF. CDR3 nucleotides: TGCAGTGCTAGTTTGGTGGCCATCTATGGCTACACCTTC.